These T cell receptor beta chains were read from a single sample in a study of spatial heterogeneity in lung cancer. TCRdb re-analysed the 5' RACE reads in MiXCR, keeping a single row per CDR3 protein. The sample yields 40,000 to 50,000 distinct CDR3 sequences, approximately 7.6% seen once. This material consisted of PBMCs, taken at surgery. These receptors were collected from a female donor with early-stage non-small cell lung cancer. Both conserved end residues are part of each CDR3. D genes are given only for firm matches. Size is stated for part of the rows, as once, few or many counts, or as a class when the clone is expanded.

clone size,V gene,D gene,J gene,CDR3 DNA,CDR3 protein
-,TRBV5-1,-,TRBJ1-1,TGCGCCAGCAGCTCCGGCCTAGGGTTGAACACTGAAGCTTTCTTT,CASSSGLGLNTEAFF
few,TRBV4-2,TRBD2,TRBJ2-5,TGTGCCAGCAGCCAAGATGCGGGAGTTGGGACCCAGTACTTC,CASSQDAGVGTQYF
-,TRBV5-1,TRBD1,TRBJ2-7,TGCGCCAGCAGCTCACCCCCGGGACAGGATTTCTCCGACGAGCAGTACTTC,CASSSPPGQDFSDEQYF
-,TRBV29-1,-,TRBJ2-6,TGCAGCGCGAGGGACGATCAGAGCTCTGGGGCCAACGTCCTGACTTTC,CSARDDQSSGANVLTF
-,TRBV5-4,TRBD1,TRBJ2-4,TGTGCCAGCAGCTTGGCGACAGGGGTTGGCAAAAACATTCAGTACTTC,CASSLATGVGKNIQYF
few,TRBV20-1,-,TRBJ1-1,TGCAGTGCTAGAGAAGGGGGAGAGGGGAGGAACGCTTTCTTT,CSAREGGEGRNAFF
few,TRBV6-2/TRBV6-3,-,TRBJ1-1,TGTGCCAGCAGTACTTGGAGAGAGGGAGGAAGGAGGAAAGAAGCTTTCTTT,CASSTWREGGRRKEAFF
many,TRBV6-5,-,TRBJ2-7,TGTGCCAGCAGTTACCCCGGCAGGGTAAACGAGCAGTACTTC,CASSYPGRVNEQYF
few,TRBV30,-,TRBJ1-2,TGTGCCTGGAGTGAGCAGGGGCCCTCGGACACCTTC,CAWSEQGPSDTF
-,TRBV7-9,TRBD2,TRBJ2-5,TGTGCCAGCAGCTTGCTGGGACCGGGACTAGCGGGGGGAGAGACCCAGTACTTC,CASSLLGPGLAGGETQYF
few,TRBV5-4,TRBD2,TRBJ2-7,TGTGCCAGCAGTTCTCCGCGGGGGGGCCTCTACGAGCAGTACTTC,CASSSPRGGLYEQYF
many,TRBV2,-,TRBJ2-3,TGTGCCAGCAGTGAAGGGATAGCCCCCTGGGGGACGACAGATACGCAGTATTTT,CASSEGIAPWGTTDTQYF
-,TRBV14,-,TRBJ2-1,TGTGCCAGCAGCCGCGAGAACCGGGACCCGGTTCGGGGGCAGTTCTTC,CASSRENRDPVRGQFF
-,TRBV4-3,-,TRBJ1-5,TGCGCCAGCAGCCAAGAACGGGTTGGTCAGCCCCAGCATTTT,CASSQERVGQPQHF
-,TRBV5-1,TRBD1,TRBJ1-1,TGCGCCAGCAGCTTGGCGGAGGGACAGCCGTACACTGAAGCTTTCTTT,CASSLAEGQPYTEAFF
few,TRBV6-2/TRBV6-3,-,TRBJ1-5,TGTGCCAGCAGTTCGACCTGGAGGGACAATCAGCCCCAGCATTTT,CASSSTWRDNQPQHF
-,TRBV7-2,TRBD2,TRBJ2-2,TGTGCCAGCAGCTTATTTCCTAGCGGGGGGGCAGGCACCGGGGAGCTGTTTTTT,CASSLFPSGGAGTGELFF
few,TRBV7-2,TRBD2,TRBJ2-3,TGTGCCAGCAGCTTAGGGCGGGAGAGTTACACAGATACGCAGTATTTT,CASSLGRESYTDTQYF
many,TRBV9,-,TRBJ2-3,TGTGCCAGCAGCGTAGCAGGGGGGGGAAGCACAGATACGCAGTATTTT,CASSVAGGGSTDTQYF
many,TRBV29-1,TRBD1,TRBJ2-5,TGCAGCGTTGAATCTGGGACAGGGCGAGAGACCCAGTACTTC,CSVESGTGRETQYF
many,TRBV7-9,-,TRBJ1-2,TGTGCCAGCAGCCCCTCGGGACTCCTCTATGGCTACACCTTC,CASSPSGLLYGYTF
few,TRBV6-2/TRBV6-3,-,TRBJ2-3,TGTGCCAGCAAAAAGGGAAATACGGATACGCAGTATTTT,CASKKGNTDTQYF
few,TRBV19,-,TRBJ2-7,TGTGCCAGTAGTGTCACTTACCGGGACGCAGTGAGCTACGAGCAGTACTTC,CASSVTYRDAVSYEQYF
-,TRBV7-3,TRBD2,TRBJ2-3,TGTGCCAGCAGCTTAAAGGGGGGGACTAGCGGGGGGCGCACAGATACGCAGTATTTT,CASSLKGGTSGGRTDTQYF
few,TRBV28,TRBD1,TRBJ2-7,TGTGCCAGCAGCCAGGGACAGTCCTACGAGCAGTACTTC,CASSQGQSYEQYF
many,TRBV6-4,TRBD2,TRBJ2-3,TGTGCCAGCAGTCCGGGACTAGCAGACACAGATACGCAGTATTTT,CASSPGLADTDTQYF
many,TRBV7-8,-,TRBJ1-1,TGTGCCAGCAGCTTAGGGACCAGACAGTTAAACACTGAAGCTTTCTTT,CASSLGTRQLNTEAFF
-,TRBV3-1,-,TRBJ1-6,TGTGCCAGCAGCCTACGACAGCGTTGGGGTAATTCACCCCTCCACTTT,CASSLRQRWGNSPLHF
many,TRBV12-3/TRBV12-4,TRBD1,TRBJ2-5,TGTGCCAGCAGTCGGACAGGGAGAGAGACCCAGTACTTC,CASSRTGRETQYF
-,TRBV20-1,TRBD1,TRBJ1-6,TGCAGTGCTAGAGCCAATATGGACAGGGATGATTCACCCCTCCACTTT,CSARANMDRDDSPLHF
medium-sized,TRBV5-1,-,TRBJ1-1,TGCGCCAGCAGCTTACAAGCCCAGGCCAGGAACACTGAAGCTTTCTTT,CASSLQAQARNTEAFF